This T cell receptor beta chain was profiled in a study of vaccination effects on CD4 cells after COVID-19. Study results and limitations: The vaccine-induced clones of healthy vaccinees included only 1 of 255 that cross-reacted with common cold coronaviruses.

As for this clone: Its matching antigen is unknown.

Clones were read by immunoSEQ multiplex PCR, and TCRdb kept only the in-frame ones, dropping some. The sample yields some 41,000 clones, around 80% seen once. Before sequencing, viral peptide pools were used by the ViraFEST assay to expand antigen-specific CD4+ T cells. CD4+ T cells were isolated after around 10 days of culture. Recipients of the vaccine had no prior SARS-CoV-2 infection and negative nucleocapsid antibodies. V was pared by 5 bases and J by 6 bases, with 9 bases between. The CDR3 is made up of 12 amino acids. The germline gives CDR1 SGHTA, CDR2 FQGNSA. The rearrangement uses TRBV7-2 and TRBJ2-3, with unresolved D. The starting material was CD4+ T cells from PBMCs cultured with SARS-CoV-2 spike peptides, obtained before COVID-19 vaccination. This clonotype was sampled from a human donor who received a COVID-19 vaccine. The CDR3 protein is CASSLGRDTQYF. CDR3 sequence (DNA): TGTGCCAGCAGCCTAGGTCGGGATACGCAGTATTTT.